This T cell receptor (beta chain) was identified in a study of T cell changes during pregnancy in multiple sclerosis (dated by TCRdb to about 2019). Study-wide context: Changes in the T cell repertoire over the course of pregnancy were examined in this study in women with multiple sclerosis.

The CDR3 runs 14 residues from the cysteine to the phenylalanine. The DNA shown is the 42-base CDR3, in frame from base 1. Based on the germline V gene (reference sequence), the CDR1 and CDR2 sequences are GTSNPN and SVGIG. V loses 0 bases of germline sequence and J loses 3 bases, and the interval between the two ends is 11 bases. Note on this clone: Its antigen is still unknown. Base-call qualities are not available, and no considerably larger clone is one nucleotide away.

The library was obtained by the immunoSEQ multiplex PCR assay. This is the immuneACCESS table as TCRdb keeps it, with only in-frame sequences that have V and J called. A part of the clones is gone; compared with another copy, unresolved V genes explain less than half, and the rest is unexplained. This sample holds 75,000 to 100,000 clones; approximately 90% were observed only once. The ten largest clones represent less than 2.5% of the sample. This receptor chain uses TRBV30 and TRBJ1-1, with an unclear D gene assignment. The sequenced sample was peripheral blood, obtained after pregnancy. This receptor was taken from a female donor in good health, enrolled as a control in a pregnancy study. This receptor has the CDR3 CAWSVRTYDTEAFF. The nucleotide sequence reads as follows: TGTGCCTGGAGTGTACGAACATACGACACTGAAGCTTTCTTT.